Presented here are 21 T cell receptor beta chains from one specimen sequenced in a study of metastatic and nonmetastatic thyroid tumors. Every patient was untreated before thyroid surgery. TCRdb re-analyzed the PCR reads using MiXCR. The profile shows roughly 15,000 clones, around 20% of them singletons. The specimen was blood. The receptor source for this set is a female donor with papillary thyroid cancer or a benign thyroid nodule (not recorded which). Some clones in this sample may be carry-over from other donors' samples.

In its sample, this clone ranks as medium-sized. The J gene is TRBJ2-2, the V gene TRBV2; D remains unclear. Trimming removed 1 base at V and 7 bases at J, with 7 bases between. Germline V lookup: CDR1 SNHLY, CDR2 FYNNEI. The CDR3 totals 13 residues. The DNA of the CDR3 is TGTGCCAGCAGTGAAGAATCTTACGGGGAGCTGTTTTTT. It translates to CASSEESYGELFF.

In nucleotides, the CDR3 is TGTGCCAGCAGCGCAACTACGGGAGGGGGAGGGGAGACCCAGTACTTC. It is translated as CASSATTGGGGETQYF. The chain is built from TRBV4-2 and TRBJ2-5; 8 bases are a match to TRBD2. V lost 5 bases and J lost 5; bases outside the gene matches: 13. The CDR3 extends over 16 amino acids. Germline CDR1 and CDR2: LGHNA and YNFKEQ.

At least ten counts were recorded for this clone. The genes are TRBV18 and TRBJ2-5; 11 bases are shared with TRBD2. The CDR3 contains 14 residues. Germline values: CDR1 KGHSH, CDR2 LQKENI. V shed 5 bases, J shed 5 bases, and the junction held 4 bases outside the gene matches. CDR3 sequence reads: CASSLLAGVETQYF. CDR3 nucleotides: TGTGCCAGCTCATTACTAGCGGGAGTTGAGACCCAGTACTTC. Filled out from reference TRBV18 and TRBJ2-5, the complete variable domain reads NAGVMQNPRHLVRRRGQEARLRCSPMKGHSHVYWYRQLPEEGLKFMVYLQKENIIDESGMPKERFSAEFPKEGPSILRIQQVVRGDSAAYFCASSLLAGVETQYFGPGTRLLVL.

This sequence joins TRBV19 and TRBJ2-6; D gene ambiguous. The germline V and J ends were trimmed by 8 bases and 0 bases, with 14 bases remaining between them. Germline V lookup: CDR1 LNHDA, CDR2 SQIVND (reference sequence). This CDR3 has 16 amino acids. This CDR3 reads CASGRFFTSGANVLTF. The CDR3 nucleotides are TGTGCCAGTGGCAGGTTCTTCACCTCTGGGGCCAACGTCCTGACTTTC.

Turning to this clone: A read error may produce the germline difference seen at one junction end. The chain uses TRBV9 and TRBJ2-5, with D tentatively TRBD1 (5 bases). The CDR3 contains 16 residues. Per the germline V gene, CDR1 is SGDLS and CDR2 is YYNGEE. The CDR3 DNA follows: TGTGCCAGCACCGTAGGCCCTGACAGCCGCCAAGAGATCCAGTACTTC. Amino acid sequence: CASTVGPDSRQEIQYF.

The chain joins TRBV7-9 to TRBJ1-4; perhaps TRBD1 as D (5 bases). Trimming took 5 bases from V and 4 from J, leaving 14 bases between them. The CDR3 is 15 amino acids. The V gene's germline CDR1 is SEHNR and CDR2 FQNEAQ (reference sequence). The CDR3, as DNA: TGTGCCAGCAGCCCCCCCGGGGGGATTAATGAAAAACTGTTTTTT. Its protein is CASSPPGGINEKLFF.

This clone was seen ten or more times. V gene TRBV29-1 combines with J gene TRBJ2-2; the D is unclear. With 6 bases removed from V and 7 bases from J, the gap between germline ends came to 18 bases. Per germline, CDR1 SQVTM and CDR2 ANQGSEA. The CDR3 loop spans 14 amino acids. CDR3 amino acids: CSVANEVTVGELFF. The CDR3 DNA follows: TGCAGCGTGGCTAATGAGGTGACGGTCGGGGAGCTGTTTTTT.

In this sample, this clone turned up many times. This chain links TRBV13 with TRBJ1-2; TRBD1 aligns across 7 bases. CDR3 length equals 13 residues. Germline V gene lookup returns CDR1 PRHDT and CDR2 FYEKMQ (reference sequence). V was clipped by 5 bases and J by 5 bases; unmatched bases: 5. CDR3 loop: CASSPGTEYGYTF. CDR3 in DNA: TGTGCCAGCAGCCCGGGGACAGAATATGGCTACACCTTC.

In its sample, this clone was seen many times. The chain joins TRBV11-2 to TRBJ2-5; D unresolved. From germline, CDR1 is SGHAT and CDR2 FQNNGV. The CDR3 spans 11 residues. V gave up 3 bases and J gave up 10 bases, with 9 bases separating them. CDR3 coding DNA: TGTGCCAGCAGCTTTGGTCGGGTCCAGTACTTC. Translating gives CASSFGRVQYF.

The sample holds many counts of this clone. DNA of the CDR3: TGTGCCAGCAGCTCCGTTGTTTTGGCGGGAAACACCATATATTTT. This codes for CASSSVVLAGNTIYF. This chain links TRBV7-9 with TRBJ1-3; D gene uncertain. With 4 bases removed from V and 4 bases from J, the gap between germline ends came to 14 bases. From germline, CDR1 is SEHNR and CDR2 FQNEAQ (reference sequence). This CDR3 has 15 amino acids.

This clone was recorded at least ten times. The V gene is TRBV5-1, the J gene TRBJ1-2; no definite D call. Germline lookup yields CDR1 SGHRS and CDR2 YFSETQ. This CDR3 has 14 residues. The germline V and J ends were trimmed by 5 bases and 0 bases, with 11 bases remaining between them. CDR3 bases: TGCGCCAGCAGTATAGGTCAGCCTAACTATGGCTACACCTTC. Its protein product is CASSIGQPNYGYTF.

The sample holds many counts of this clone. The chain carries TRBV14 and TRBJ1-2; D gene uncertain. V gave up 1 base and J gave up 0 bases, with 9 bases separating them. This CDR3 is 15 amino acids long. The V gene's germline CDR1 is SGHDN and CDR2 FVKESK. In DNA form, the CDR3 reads TGTGCCAGCAGCCAAGGTCTGGGTCCTAACTATGGCTACACCTTC. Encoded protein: CASSQGLGPNYGYTF.

The CDR3: CASSLGDRYNEQFF. The CDR3 DNA reads as TGCGCCAGCAGCTTGGGGGACAGGTACAATGAGCAGTTCTTC. The chain joins TRBV5-1 to TRBJ2-1, with 8 bases lining up with TRBD1. This CDR3 contains 14 residues. V shed 0 bases, J shed 4 bases, and the junction held 0 bases outside the gene matches. The germline CDR1 and CDR2 sequences are SGHRS and YFSETQ.

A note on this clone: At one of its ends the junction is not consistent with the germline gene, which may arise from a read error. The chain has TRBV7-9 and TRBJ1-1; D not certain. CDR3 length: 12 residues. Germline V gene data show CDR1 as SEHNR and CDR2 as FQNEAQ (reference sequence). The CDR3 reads CASTSDNTEASF. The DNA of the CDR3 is TGTGCCAGCACCAGCGACAACACTGAAGCTTCCTTT. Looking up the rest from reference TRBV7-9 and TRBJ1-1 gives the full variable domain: DTGVSQNPRHKITKRGQNVTFRCDPISEHNRLYWYRQTLGQGPEFLTYFQNEAQLEKSRLLSDRFSAERPKGSFSTLEIQRTEQGDSAMYLCASTSDNTEASFGQGTRLTVV.

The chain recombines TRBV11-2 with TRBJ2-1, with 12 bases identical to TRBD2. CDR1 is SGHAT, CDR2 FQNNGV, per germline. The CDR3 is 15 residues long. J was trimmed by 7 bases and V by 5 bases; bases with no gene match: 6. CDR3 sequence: CASSATSGRGNEQFF. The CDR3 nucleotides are TGTGCCAGCAGCGCGACTAGCGGGAGAGGTAATGAGCAGTTCTTC.

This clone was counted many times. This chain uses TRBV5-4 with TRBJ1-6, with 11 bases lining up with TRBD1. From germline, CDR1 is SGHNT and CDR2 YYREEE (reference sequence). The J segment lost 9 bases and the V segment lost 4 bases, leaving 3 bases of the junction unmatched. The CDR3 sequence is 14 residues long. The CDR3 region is CASSRDRGFSPLHF. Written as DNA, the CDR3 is TGTGCCAGCAGCCGGGACAGGGGGTTTTCACCCCTCCACTTT.

The CDR3 nucleotides are TGTGCCAGCAGGAACCAGACAGGGCCGGACACTGAAGCTTTCTTT. Residues: CASRNQTGPDTEAFF. The chain employs TRBV6-8 and TRBJ1-1; 7 bases fit TRBD1. V shed 6 bases, J shed 3 bases, and the junction held 10 bases outside the gene matches. Germline lookup yields CDR1 MNHGY and CDR2 SAAAGT. The CDR3 spans 15 residues.

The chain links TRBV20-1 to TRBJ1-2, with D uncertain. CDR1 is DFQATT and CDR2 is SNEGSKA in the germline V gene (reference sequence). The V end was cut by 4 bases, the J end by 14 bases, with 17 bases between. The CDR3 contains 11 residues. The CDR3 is CSAIPVPAITF. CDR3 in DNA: TGCAGTGCTATCCCCGTCCCAGCGATTACCTTC.

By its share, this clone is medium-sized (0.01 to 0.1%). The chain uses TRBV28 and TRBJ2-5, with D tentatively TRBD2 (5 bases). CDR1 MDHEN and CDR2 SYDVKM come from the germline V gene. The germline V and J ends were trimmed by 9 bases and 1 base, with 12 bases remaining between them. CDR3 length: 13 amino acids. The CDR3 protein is CARKRDSQETQYF. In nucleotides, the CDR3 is TGTGCCAGGAAGAGGGATTCCCAAGAGACCCAGTACTTC.

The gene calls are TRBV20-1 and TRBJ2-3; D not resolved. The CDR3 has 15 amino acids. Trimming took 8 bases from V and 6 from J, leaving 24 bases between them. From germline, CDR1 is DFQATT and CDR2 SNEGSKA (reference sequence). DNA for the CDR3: TGCAGTCCCATGTTCCGGTCCGCGGCACTCGATACGCAGTATTTT. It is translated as CSPMFRSAALDTQYF.

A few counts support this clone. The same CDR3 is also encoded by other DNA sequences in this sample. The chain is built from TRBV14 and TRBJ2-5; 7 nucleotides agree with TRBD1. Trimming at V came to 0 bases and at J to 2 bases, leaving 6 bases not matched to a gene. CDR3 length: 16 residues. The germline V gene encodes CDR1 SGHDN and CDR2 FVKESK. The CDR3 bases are TGTGCCAGCAGCCAAGAGGGACAGTTGGAGCAAGAGACCCAGTACTTC. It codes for CASSQEGQLEQETQYF.